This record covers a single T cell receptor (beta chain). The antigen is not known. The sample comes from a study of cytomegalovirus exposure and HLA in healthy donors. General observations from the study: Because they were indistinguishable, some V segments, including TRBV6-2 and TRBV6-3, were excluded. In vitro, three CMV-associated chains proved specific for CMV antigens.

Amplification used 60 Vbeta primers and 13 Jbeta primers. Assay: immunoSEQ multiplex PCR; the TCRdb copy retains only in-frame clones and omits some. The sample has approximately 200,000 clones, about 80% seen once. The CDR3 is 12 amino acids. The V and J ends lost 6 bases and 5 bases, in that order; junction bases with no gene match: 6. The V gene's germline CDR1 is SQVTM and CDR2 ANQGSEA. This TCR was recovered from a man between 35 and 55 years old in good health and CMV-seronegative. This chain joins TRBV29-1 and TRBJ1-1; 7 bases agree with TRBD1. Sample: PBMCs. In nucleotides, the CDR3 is TGCAGCGTCGCCAAGGGACAGACTGAAGCTTTCTTT. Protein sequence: CSVAKGQTEAFF.